These 27 T cell receptor beta chains were sequenced from one sample in a study of blood T cell repertoires in COVID-19. Clones were read by immunoSEQ multiplex PCR, and TCRdb kept only the in-frame ones, dropping some. This table has 49,000 or so clones, around 83% appearing once. The source material was peripheral blood. The origin of the receptors is a man in his sixties with active COVID-19.

This clone was seen more than once but under ten times. The CDR3 nucleotides read TGTGCCAGCAGCACACAGGGATACGAGCAGTACTTC. It codes for CASSTQGYEQYF. The gene calls are TRBV7-2 and TRBJ2-7, with D perhaps matching TRBD1 (6 bases). V was pared by 5 bases and J by 4 bases, with 9 bases between. Per germline, CDR1 SGHTA and CDR2 FQGNSA. The CDR3 has 12 amino acids.

V is TRBV4-3 and J is TRBJ2-7; 10 bases match TRBD2. The CDR3 totals 16 residues. CDR1 is LGHNA and CDR2 is YSLEER in the germline V gene. V shed 0 bases and J 2 bases; nucleotides not matched to a gene: 4. This chain's CDR3 is CASSQDFLAGAYEQYF. In DNA form, the CDR3 reads TGCGCCAGCAGCCAAGACTTCCTAGCGGGGGCCTACGAGCAGTACTTC.

J is TRBJ2-7 and V is TRBV2, with D hard to call. V lost 3 bases, J lost 3 bases, and 3 bases lay in between. The CDR3 loop spans 11 amino acids. The germline V gene has CDR1 SNHLY and CDR2 FYNNEI. The CDR3 is CASSDIYEQYF. CDR3 DNA sequence: TGTGCCAGCAGTGACATCTACGAGCAGTACTTC.

This clone was recorded once. In nucleotides, the CDR3 is TGTGCCAGCAGCTTGGCCGGCAGACATTTAACTAATGAAAAACTGTTTTTT. Translating gives CASSLAGRHLTNEKLFF. The chain links TRBV5-6 to TRBJ1-4; D gene uncertain. Germline loops: CDR1 SGHDT, CDR2 YYEEEE. This CDR3 region has 17 residues. V shed 0 bases and J shed 1 base, with 13 bases lying between them. The full variable domain, completed using reference TRBV5-6 and TRBJ1-4, is DAGVTQSPTHLIKTRGQQVTLRCSPKSGHDTVSWYQQALGQGPQFIFQYYEEEERQRGNFPDRFSGHQFPNYSSELNVNALLLGDSALYLCASSLAGRHLTNEKLFFGSGTQLSVL.

The J gene is TRBJ2-7, the V gene TRBV27, with 8 bases identical to TRBD2. V trimming: 5 bases; J trimming: 1 base; junction bases outside the gene matches: 16. The CDR3 length is 18 residues. CDR1 and CDR2 from the germline V gene are MNHEY and SMNVEV (reference sequence). The CDR3 DNA sequence: TGTGCCAGCAGTCCGACAAGCCTTACCGGGACTAGGTCCTACGAGCAGTACTTC. It specifies CASSPTSLTGTRSYEQYF.

CDR3 nucleotide sequence: TGTGCCAGTAGTTGGGACAGGGAGGGCAATCAGCCCCAGCATTTT. It yields the protein CASSWDREGNQPQHF. This rearrangement joins TRBV19 to TRBJ1-5; 9 bases line up with TRBD1. Germline-derived CDR1 and CDR2 are LNHDA and SQIVND (reference sequence). V dropped 5 bases and J dropped 2; count of bases not matched to a gene: 4. CDR3 length equals 15 residues.

This rearrangement joins TRBV5-4 to TRBJ1-1, with 8 bases fitting TRBD1. From germline, CDR1 is SGHNT and CDR2 YYREEE (reference sequence). CDR3 length equals 15 residues. Unmatched junction bases numbered 12, after V lost 4 bases and J lost 7 bases. CDR3: CASSPGLRGLVEAFF. In DNA form, the CDR3 reads TGTGCCAGCAGCCCAGGACTCAGGGGGCTGGTTGAAGCTTTCTTT.

The J gene is TRBJ1-3, the V gene TRBV5-6; a possible D gene is TRBD1 (6 bases). The CDR3 sequence is 18 residues long. Germline V gene sequence: CDR1 SGHDT, CDR2 YYEEEE. Deletions cut 5 bases from V and 0 bases from J, with 21 bases between. This CDR3 is CASRNYLGQPRSGNTIYF. The CDR3 region has the DNA TGTGCCAGCAGAAATTACCTAGGACAGCCGCGCTCTGGAAACACCATATATTTT.

This sequence joins TRBV5-1 and TRBJ1-1; D remains ambiguous. Per germline, CDR1 SGHRS and CDR2 YFSETQ. The CDR3 has 16 residues. The V gene lost 2 bases and the J gene lost 1 base, with 15 bases spanning the gap. The CDR3 nucleotides are TGCGCCAGCAGCTTTCGAGGTGTTGCCACGAACACTGAAGCTTTCTTT. It translates to CASSFRGVATNTEAFF.

The V and J genes are TRBV9 and TRBJ1-2; D remains ambiguous. Germline-derived CDR1 and CDR2 are SGDLS and YYNGEE. Deletions cut 0 bases from V and 5 bases from J, with 8 bases between. This CDR3 spans 13 amino acids. CDR3 DNA sequence: TGTGCCAGCAGCGTAGATGAGTTTTATGGCTACACCTTC. As protein: CASSVDEFYGYTF.

The chain employs TRBV9 and TRBJ1-2; 8 positions agree with TRBD1. Germline CDR1 and CDR2: SGDLS and YYNGEE. The CDR3 extends over 15 amino acids. With 0 bases clipped from V and 7 bases from J, the junction kept 8 bases outside the gene matches. This chain's CDR3 is CASSVEDRGEVGYTF. As DNA, the CDR3 is TGTGCCAGCAGCGTAGAAGACAGGGGTGAGGTTGGCTACACCTTC.

The chain employs TRBV15 and TRBJ2-1, with 12 nucleotides matching TRBD2. CDR1 and CDR2 (germline): LNHNV, YYDKDF (reference sequence). This CDR3 comprises 18 residues. The junction had 12 bases not matched to a gene; V was cut back by 2 bases and J by 7 bases. This CDR3 reads CATSRQTNLAGGRNEQFF. The CDR3 DNA reads as TGTGCCACCAGCAGACAGACTAATCTAGCGGGGGGGCGTAATGAGCAGTTCTTC.

The V gene is TRBV6-2 or TRBV6-3, the J gene TRBJ1-6; D is possibly TRBD1 (5 bases). V was clipped by 2 bases and J by 9 bases, with 14 bases between them. This CDR3 comprises 15 residues. Germline CDR1 MNHEY, CDR2 SVGEGT. The CDR3 reads CASSYNPGVSSPLHF. The CDR3 DNA reads as TGTGCCAGCAGTTACAATCCGGGGGTCTCTTCACCCCTCCACTTT.

This chain links TRBV15 with TRBJ2-7; 9 nucleotides align to TRBD1. Germline CDR1 reads LNHNV; CDR2 reads YYDKDF (reference sequence). This CDR3 contains 15 residues. V lost 1 base, J lost 0 bases, and 1 base stayed unmatched. The CDR3 DNA is TGTGCCACCAGCAGAGGGGACAGGGACTCCTACGAGCAGTACTTC. This encodes CATSRGDRDSYEQYF.

The genes are TRBV7-3 and TRBJ2-3; 8 bases line up with TRBD1. The length of the CDR3 is 15 residues. The trim removed 5 bases at V and 1 base at J, leaving 5 bases unmatched. The germline CDR1 and CDR2 sequences are SGHTA and FQGTGA. CDR3 sequence: CASSPRGQGTDTQYF. The DNA for the CDR3 is TGTGCCAGCAGCCCCCGGGGACAGGGCACAGATACGCAGTATTTT.

The chain carries TRBV10-3 and TRBJ2-7, with 10 bases identical to TRBD2. From germline, CDR1 is ENHRY and CDR2 SYGVKD. This CDR3 spans 17 amino acids. J was trimmed by 6 bases and V by 1 base; bases with no gene match: 12. In DNA form, the CDR3 reads TGTGCCATCAGTGAGTTTAGGAGCGGGAGGGCCCAGGCCGAGCAGTACTTC. Residues: CAISEFRSGRAQAEQYF.

Note on this clone: This specimen includes other DNA sequences encoding the same CDR3. The genes are TRBV5-1 and TRBJ2-7; D is possibly TRBD2 (5 bases). CDR1 is SGHRS and CDR2 is YFSETQ in the germline V gene. Trimming removed 0 bases from V and 0 bases from J, with 10 bases in between. The CDR3 totals 15 residues. The CDR3 DNA follows: TGCGCCAGCAGCTTGGCCGGTGGGAGCTCCTACGAGCAGTACTTC. Translating gives CASSLAGGSSYEQYF.

The genes are TRBV9 and TRBJ2-1, with TRBD2 identical over 9 bases. Germline V gene lookup returns CDR1 SGDLS and CDR2 YYNGEE. The CDR3 is 13 residues long. The trim removed 3 bases at V and 9 bases at J, leaving 4 bases unmatched. CDR3 loop: CASSAGTSSEQFF. CDR3 DNA sequence: TGTGCCAGCAGCGCAGGGACTAGCAGTGAGCAGTTCTTC.

The rearrangement uses TRBV25-1 and TRBJ2-3; D ambiguous. Germline V gene sequence: CDR1 MGHDK, CDR2 SYGVNS. V lost 3 bases and J 3 bases, leaving 4 bases between the germline ends. The CDR3 sequence is 12 residues long. For the CDR3, the DNA is TGTGCCAGCAGTGACCCTACAGATACGCAGTATTTT. Translated: CASSDPTDTQYF.

The genes are TRBV7-2 and TRBJ1-1, with D perhaps TRBD1 (5 bases). Between the trimmed V and J ends, which lost 4 bases and 1 base, there was a span of 7 bases. CDR1 is SGHTA and CDR2 is FQGNSA in the germline V gene. The length of the CDR3 is 13 residues. This chain's CDR3 is CASSSDRNTEAFF. The CDR3 DNA sequence: TGTGCCAGCAGCTCAGACAGGAACACTGAAGCTTTCTTT.

The chain uses TRBV5-1 and TRBJ2-7, with TRBD2 identical over 8 bases. Germline trimming cut 0 bases from V and 2 bases from J; bases unmatched to any gene: 16. Germline loops: CDR1 SGHRS, CDR2 YFSETQ. The CDR3 contains 19 residues. The CDR3, as DNA: TGCGCCAGCAGCTTGGCCCCTCCTCTGGGTAGCGGGGCCCCCTACGAGCAGTACTTC. Translating gives CASSLAPPLGSGAPYEQYF.

This chain links TRBV5-1 with TRBJ2-5, with 12 bases identical to TRBD2. V shed 4 bases and J 1 base; nucleotides not matched to a gene: 5. This CDR3 has 16 residues. The germline V gene encodes CDR1 SGHRS and CDR2 YFSETQ. In DNA, the CDR3 is TGCGCCAGCAGCATGGGACTAGCGGGCGTCCAAGAGACCCAGTACTTC. Translation gives CASSMGLAGVQETQYF.

This clone was found once. V usage is TRBV5-1 and J usage is TRBJ1-3, with 7 bases aligning to TRBD1. CDR3 length: 15 amino acids. The V segment lost 4 bases and the J segment 0 bases; nucleotides outside the gene matches: 4. Germline V gene sequence: CDR1 SGHRS, CDR2 YFSETQ. The CDR3 is CASSLTGSSGNTIYF. DNA for the CDR3: TGCGCCAGCAGCCTGACAGGGTCCTCTGGAAACACCATATATTTT.

The CDR3 DNA sequence: TGCAGCGTTGTGGCGGGCCGCTCTTCCGGGGAGCTGTTTTTT. The encoded protein is CSVVAGRSSGELFF. This chain connects TRBV29-1 to TRBJ2-2; tentatively, D is TRBD2 (5 bases). Germline V gene sequence: CDR1 SQVTM, CDR2 ANQGSEA. CDR3 size: 14 residues. The V end was cut by 4 bases, the J end by 6 bases, with 15 bases between.

This chain connects TRBV6-4 to TRBJ2-7; 10 positions match TRBD1. V was pared by 3 bases and J by 3 bases, with 5 bases of the junction left unmatched. CDR3 size: 15 residues. The V gene's germline CDR1 is MRHNA and CDR2 SNTAGT. The CDR3 region is CASSDLDRGFYEQYF. The CDR3 DNA follows: TGTGCCAGCAGTGATCTGGACAGGGGGTTCTACGAGCAGTACTTC.

The genes are TRBV15 and TRBJ2-7; TRBD2 aligns across 7 bases. Germline lookup yields CDR1 LNHNV and CDR2 YYDKDF (reference sequence). Trimming removed 1 base from V and 0 bases from J; junction bases left unmatched: 6. CDR3 length: 16 amino acids. The CDR3 sequence is CATSRGLGGSSYEQYF. In nucleotides, the CDR3 is TGTGCCACCAGCAGAGGGTTGGGAGGGTCCTCCTACGAGCAGTACTTC.

The chain employs TRBV27 and TRBJ2-5; possible D gene TRBD1, 5 bases. Germline assignment: CDR1 MNHEY and CDR2 SMNVEV (reference sequence). V gave up 5 bases and J gave up 1 base, with 8 bases separating them. This CDR3 contains 13 residues. The CDR3 reads CASSRRVQETQYF. In DNA, the CDR3 is TGTGCCAGCAGTCGCAGGGTCCAAGAGACCCAGTACTTC.